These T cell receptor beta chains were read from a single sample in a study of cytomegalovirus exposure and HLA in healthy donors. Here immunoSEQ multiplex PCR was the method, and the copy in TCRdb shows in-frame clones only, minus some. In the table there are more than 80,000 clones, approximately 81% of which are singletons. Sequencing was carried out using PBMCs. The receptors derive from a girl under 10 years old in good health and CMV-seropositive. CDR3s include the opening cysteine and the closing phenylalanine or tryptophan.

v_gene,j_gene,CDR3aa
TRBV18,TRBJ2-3,CASSPNAPGLGRTDTQYF
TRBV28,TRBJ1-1,CASSPTDRVTEAFF
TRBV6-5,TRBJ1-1,CASNSGQGVKAFF
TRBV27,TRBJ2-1,CASSLGAAQKEFF
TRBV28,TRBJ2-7,CASSPPGTESYEQYF
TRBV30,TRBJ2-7,CAWSRGHYEQYF
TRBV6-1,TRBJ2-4,CASSDSLRQIQYF
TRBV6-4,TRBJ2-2,CASSPGLAYTGELFF
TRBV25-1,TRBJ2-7,CASSELGGRGSYEQYF
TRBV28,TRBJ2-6,CASRRSGTGVSGANVLTF